One and the same sample provided the 9 T cell receptor beta chains below, sequenced in a study of blood T cell repertoires in COVID-19. Clones were read by immunoSEQ multiplex PCR, and TCRdb kept only the in-frame ones, dropping some. The sample has 80,000 to 85,000 clones; around 88% are singletons. Material: peripheral blood. The receptors originated from a woman older than 75 with acute or convalescent COVID-19.

CDR3 nucleotide sequence: TGTGCCAGCAGAAGACAGGGAGGTCCCTACGAGCAGTACTTC. Translation: CASRRQGGPYEQYF. V is TRBV6-5 and J is TRBJ2-7; TRBD1 is a possible D gene (7 bases). The CDR3 has 14 residues. CDR1 is MNHEY and CDR2 is SVGAGI in the germline V gene. Between the trimmed V and J ends, which lost 6 bases and 2 bases, there was a span of 14 bases.

V is TRBV7-6 and J is TRBJ2-3; TRBD2 agrees at 10 bases. This CDR3 region has 15 residues. V shed 0 bases, J shed 3 bases, and the junction held 0 bases outside the gene matches. The germline CDR1 and CDR2 sequences are SGHVS and FNYEAQ. The CDR3 DNA is TGTGCCAGCAGCTTAGCAGCGGGAGGGACAGATACGCAGTATTTT. Amino acid sequence: CASSLAAGGTDTQYF.

The V call is TRBV3-1 (or the pseudogene TRBV3-2), the J call TRBJ2-7; D may be TRBD1 (5 bases). Germline V CDR1 and CDR2: LGHDT, YNNKEL (reference sequence). The CDR3 extends over 18 amino acids. Trimming cost V 1 base and J 0 bases, with 19 bases left between them. The CDR3, as DNA: TGTGCCAGCAGCCAAGGTTTCCGCAGGGCCAAAGTCTCCTACGAGCAGTACTTC. Translation: CASSQGFRRAKVSYEQYF.

This chain links TRBV5-1 with TRBJ1-2; 7 nucleotides line up with TRBD1. Germline lookup yields CDR1 SGHRS and CDR2 YFSETQ. Germline trimming cut 4 bases from V and 4 bases from J; bases unmatched to any gene: 7. The CDR3 consists of 14 residues. DNA of the CDR3: TGCGCCAGCAGCCCAATGGGGGACAGCTATGGCTACACCTTC. Protein: CASSPMGDSYGYTF.

V usage is TRBV6-2 or TRBV6-3 and J usage is TRBJ1-1; D remains ambiguous. Germline values: CDR1 MNHEY, CDR2 SVGEGT. V gave up 6 bases and J gave up 10 bases, with 18 bases separating them. CDR3 length: 13 amino acids. The CDR3 sequence: CASSRRGLSPAFF. The CDR3 nucleotides read TGTGCCAGCAGCCGCCGTGGACTCAGCCCAGCTTTCTTT.

The V and J genes are TRBV19 and TRBJ1-6, with 8 bases fitting TRBD1. The ends lost 3 bases at V and 9 bases at J; junction bases unmatched: 10. This CDR3 region has 16 residues. Germline-derived CDR1 and CDR2 are LNHDA and SQIVND (reference sequence). In nucleotides, the CDR3 is TGTGCCAGTAGTATTTATGGCGGACAGGGAAGTTCACCCCTCCACTTT. Translated, it gives CASSIYGGQGSSPLHF.

This chain connects TRBV3-1 (or the pseudogene TRBV3-2) to TRBJ2-1; 9 nucleotides agree with TRBD1. Unmatched junction bases numbered 10, after V lost 3 bases and J lost 7 bases. This CDR3 spans 16 amino acids. Germline-derived CDR1 and CDR2 are LGHDT and YNNKEL (reference sequence). CDR3 in amino acids: CASSHGSGQGRNEQFF. Written as DNA, the CDR3 is TGTGCCAGCAGCCATGGTTCGGGACAGGGTAGAAATGAGCAGTTCTTC.

V is TRBV6-6 and J is TRBJ2-1; weak D call: TRBD2 (6 bases). The ends were cut back, 2 bases at V and 10 bases at J, with 21 bases in the middle. Germline V lookup: CDR1 MNHNY, CDR2 SVGAGI (reference sequence). This CDR3 is built from 16 residues. The DNA for the CDR3 is TGTGCCAGCAGTTACGCTGCGGGGCAGAGCTTATACGAGCAGTTCTTC. It encodes CASSYAAGQSLYEQFF.

The rearrangement links TRBV5-1 to TRBJ2-3, with 12 bases fitting TRBD2. Germline values: CDR1 SGHRS, CDR2 YFSETQ. Unmatched junction bases numbered 2, after V lost 0 bases and J lost 0 bases. The CDR3 contains 17 residues. CDR3 residues: CASSLGGTSGSTDTQYF. The CDR3 DNA sequence: TGCGCCAGCAGCTTGGGGGGGACTAGCGGGAGCACAGATACGCAGTATTTT.